This is a list of T cell receptor beta chains from one sample in a study of regulatory T cells in long-lasting Graves disease. TCRdb called the multiplex PCR reads again in MiXCR, with one record for every CDR3 protein. The profile shows almost 350,000 distinct CDR3 sequences, about 20% of them singletons. Sequences were derived from peripheral blood mononuclear cells (PBMCs), sampled when the disease was refractory, from a patient treated with antithyroid drugs. The receptor source for this set is a female donor with Graves disease. Each CDR3 is given with its conserved first and last residue. A D gene is named only where the DNA matches it firmly. Expanded clones are given a class, and other clones once, few, many or no size at all.

>14|TRBV9|TRBJ1-1|few|.
TGTGCCAGCAGCGTAGACTTAGGGAACACTGAAGCTTTCTTT
CASSVDLGNTEAFF
>16|TRBV6-2/TRBV6-3|TRBJ2-7|few|.
TGTGCCAGCAGTTACAGGGGGTTAGGGAACTACAACGAGCAGTACTTC
CASSYRGLGNYNEQYF
>15|TRBV19|TRBJ1-1|many|TRBD1
TGTGCCAGTACCCAACTCCCGGGACAGGGAACTGAAGCTTTCTTT
CASTQLPGQGTEAFF
>15|TRBV5-6|TRBJ1-6|.|.
TGTGCCAGCAGCTTAAGGCAGTCCTATAATTCACCCCTCCACTTT
CASSLRQSYNSPLHF
>17|TRBV7-3|TRBJ1-6|.|.
TGTGCCAGCAGCCGGGGGGGCCCGAGCTCCTATAATTCACCCCTCCACTTT
CASSRGGPSSYNSPLHF
>16|TRBV29-1|TRBJ2-4|.|.
TGCAGCGTCCGAGGGGGGGTTTGGGAAGCCAAAAACATTCAGTACTTC
CSVRGGVWEAKNIQYF
>14|TRBV3-1|TRBJ1-6|few|TRBD1
TGTGCCAGCAGCACCCTGGACAGGGGGGGACCCCTCCACTTT
CASSTLDRGGPLHF
>16|TRBV18|TRBJ2-5|many|TRBD1
TGTGCCAGCTCACCGCGAAAGACAGGGGGCGAAGAGACCCAGTACTTC
CASSPRKTGGEETQYF
>13|TRBV15|TRBJ2-7|many|.
TGTGCCACCCAGCGATGGGGGCCCTACGAGCAGTACTTC
CATQRWGPYEQYF
>15|TRBV7-2|TRBJ1-1|many|TRBD1
TGTGCCAGCAGCCTCAGAGGACAGGGTGACACTGAAGCTTTCTTT
CASSLRGQGDTEAFF
>14|TRBV12-3/TRBV12-4|TRBJ1-5|few|.
TGTGCCAGCAGTTTAAGCAGTCAGGGGCAGCCCCAGCATTTT
CASSLSSQGQPQHF
>14|TRBV7-9|TRBJ1-2|many|.
TGTGCCAGCAGCTTAGCGGCGACTGGGGATGGCTACACCTTC
CASSLAATGDGYTF
>15|TRBV7-9|TRBJ1-1|few|.
TGTGCCAGCAGCCTGAGGACCGGCCTGAACACTGAAGCTTTCTTT
CASSLRTGLNTEAFF
>15|TRBV2|TRBJ2-2|.|.
TGTGCCAGCACCCCTCTCCCGGGATCCACCGGGGAGCTGTTTTTT
CASTPLPGSTGELFF
>16|TRBV9|TRBJ2-1|.|TRBD1
TGTGCCAGCAGCGGAACGGACAGGAGCTCCTACAATGAGCAGTTCTTC
CASSGTDRSSYNEQFF
>14|TRBV5-1|TRBJ1-2|.|TRBD1
TGCGCCAGCAGCCTCGGACAGGCCCCCTATGGCTACACCTTC
CASSLGQAPYGYTF
>13|TRBV19|TRBJ1-2|few|.
TGTGCCAGTAACAGGGTGAGAGGCTATGGCTACACCTTC
CASNRVRGYGYTF
>12|TRBV3-1|TRBJ1-2|many|.
TGTGCCAGCACAGGGGCGAACTATGGCTACACCTTC
CASTGANYGYTF